This entry features one T cell receptor (beta chain) sequence. Antigen unknown. These data are taken from a study of shared clonotypes between healthy human individuals. Study-wide findings and caveats: Estimated richness was generally greater in naive than memory subsets. Only a few donors were included, so the genetic and exposure-history diversity represented was limited.

This CDR3 region has 16 residues. Germline CDR1 reads MDHEN; CDR2 reads SYDVKM. Trimming left V 2 bases short and J 7 bases short, with 20 bases between. A split of CD4+ cells into CD45RA+ naive and CD45RA-negative memory subsets was performed. Sorted-subset replicate PCRs used 200 ng DNA, around 31,000 T cell genomes. Measured with immunoSEQ multiplex PCR; TCRdb has only the in-frame clones, and not every one. The data show 850,000 to 1,100,000 clones, around three quarters seen once. This chain links TRBV28 with TRBJ1-2; possible D gene TRBD1, 5 bases. The TCR originated in a man aged 18 to 29 in good health. Some clones in this sample may be carry-over from other donors' samples. Sample: memory CD4+ T cells from PBMCs. Documented subset: CD45RA-negative fraction. CDR3 in amino acids: CASSLGGRIGASGYTF. The CDR3 nucleotides are TGTGCCAGCAGTTTAGGGGGACGGATCGGCGCCTCTGGCTACACCTTC.